This entry lists 25 T cell receptor beta chains sequenced from one sample in a study of blood T cell repertoires in COVID-19 (dated by TCRdb to the early 2020s). To prepare the library, the immunoSEQ multiplex PCR assay was applied. This immuneACCESS table, as held by TCRdb, lists in-frame sequences with V and J called but not all clones. Of the missing ones, under half trace to an unresolved V gene in checked studies; the others have no known cause. In all, the sample holds about 6,800 clones, and about nine tenths of those were seen once. The ten largest clones add up to 17% of the sample. Sequencing input: peripheral blood. These TCRs come from a human donor in a cohort sampled during active COVID-19.

This chain connects TRBV6-2 or TRBV6-3 to TRBJ2-5; 13 nucleotides line up with TRBD2. CDR1 and CDR2 from the germline V gene are MNHEY and SVGEGT. CDR3 length: 20 amino acids. The V and J ends lost 5 bases and 2 bases, in that order; junction bases with no gene match: 17. CDR3 nucleotides: TGTGCCAGCAGTGCTCGGAGGAGCGGACTAGCGGGGGCCAAGCAAGAGACCCAGTACTTC. This encodes CASSARRSGLAGAKQETQYF.

The chain links TRBV24-1 to TRBJ2-5; 7 bases are a match to TRBD1. CDR3 length equals 15 residues. Germline values: CDR1 KGHDR, CDR2 SFDVKD. Trimming at V came to 7 bases and at J to 1 base, leaving 8 bases not matched to a gene. The CDR3 DNA reads TGTGCCACCAGCGCGAACCGGGACAGCCAAGAGACCCAGTACTTC. Amino acid sequence: CATSANRDSQETQYF.

The chain joins TRBV3-1 (or the pseudogene TRBV3-2) to TRBJ2-7, with D perhaps TRBD2 (7 bases). Germline V lookup: CDR1 LGHDT, CDR2 YNNKEL (reference sequence). The CDR3 contains 14 residues. V shed 1 base and J shed 2 bases, with 9 bases lying between them. CDR3 residues: CASSQGGGAYEQYF. DNA for the CDR3: TGTGCCAGCAGCCAAGGAGGGGGGGCCTACGAGCAGTACTTC.

This chain connects TRBV11-2 to TRBJ2-1; a possible D gene is TRBD1 (5 bases). Germline CDR1 SGHAT, CDR2 FQNNGV. Trimming pared 2 bases from V and 2 bases from J, leaving 13 bases between. The CDR3 has 16 amino acids. CDR3 sequence reads: CASSLLGQGPYNEQFF. The CDR3 region has the DNA TGTGCCAGCAGCTTATTAGGCCAGGGCCCCTACAATGAGCAGTTCTTC.

This chain connects TRBV6-2 or TRBV6-3 to TRBJ2-5; D possibly corresponds to TRBD1 (6 bases). The CDR3 length is 14 residues. Germline V gives CDR1 MNHEY, CDR2 SVGEGT. The V and J ends lost 2 bases and 2 bases respectively, with 9 bases between them. The CDR3 loop reads CASSYMTGQETQYF. The DNA of the CDR3 is TGTGCCAGCAGTTACATGACAGGACAAGAGACCCAGTACTTC.

The V and J genes are TRBV7-9 and TRBJ2-7; 10 positions match TRBD1. The germline V gene encodes CDR1 SEHNR and CDR2 FQNEAQ (reference sequence). The trim removed 4 bases at V and 7 bases at J, leaving 10 bases unmatched. The CDR3 totals 15 residues. CDR3: CASSSRTGGGEEQYF. CDR3 DNA: TGTGCCAGCAGCTCCAGGACAGGGGGGGGTGAGGAGCAGTACTTC. The full variable domain, its missing parts supplied by reference TRBV7-9 and TRBJ2-7, is DTGVSQNPRHKITKRGQNVTFRCDPISEHNRLYWYRQTLGQGPEFLTYFQNEAQLEKSRLLSDRFSAERPKGSFSTLEIQRTEQGDSAMYLCASSSRTGGGEEQYFGPGTRLTVT.

This clone was observed once. This rearrangement joins TRBV28 to TRBJ2-1; TRBD1 matches 7 bases. Germline CDR1 MDHEN, CDR2 SYDVKM. V was clipped by 5 bases and J by 6 bases; unmatched bases: 10. This CDR3 region has 15 residues. This chain's CDR3 is CASSHPRGLLNEQFF. CDR3 nucleotides: TGTGCCAGCAGTCACCCGAGGGGGCTTCTCAATGAGCAGTTCTTC. The full variable domain, its missing parts supplied by reference TRBV28 and TRBJ2-1, is DVKVTQSSRYLVKRTGEKVFLECVQDMDHENMFWYRQDPGLGLRLIYFSYDVKMKEKGDIPEGYSVSREKKERFSLILESASTNQTSMYLCASSHPRGLLNEQFFGPGTRLTVL.

V and J are TRBV2 and TRBJ1-1; D is uncertain. The germline gives CDR1 SNHLY, CDR2 FYNNEI. V dropped 6 bases and J dropped 0 bases, with 8 bases sitting between them. The CDR3 totals 13 residues. CDR3 bases: TGTGCCAGCAGCCCCTTTGTGAACACTGAAGCTTTCTTT. This gives the protein CASSPFVNTEAFF.

This rearrangement joins TRBV4-1 to TRBJ2-2; D is undetermined. Trimming pared 1 base from V and 0 bases from J, leaving 6 bases between. This CDR3 has 15 residues. CDR1 and CDR2 (germline): MGHRA, YSYEKL. CDR3 residues: CASSQGGSNTGELFF. CDR3 nucleotide sequence: TGCGCCAGCAGCCAAGGAGGCTCGAACACCGGGGAGCTGTTTTTT.

The chain combines TRBV4-1 with TRBJ1-3; D might be TRBD1 (5 bases). The CDR3 runs to 15 residues. Deletions cut 6 bases from V and 0 bases from J, with 12 bases between. Germline-derived CDR1 and CDR2 are MGHRA and YSYEKL. This CDR3 is CASSAPGHSGNTIYF. CDR3 nucleotide sequence: TGCGCCAGCAGTGCCCCCGGACACTCTGGAAACACCATATATTTT.

V and J are TRBV6-1 and TRBJ2-6, with D perhaps TRBD2 (5 bases). Looked up from germline, CDR1 is MNHNS and CDR2 is SASEGT. The V end lost 1 base, the J end lost 3 bases, and 7 bases lay between the germline ends. The CDR3 is 15 residues long. As DNA, the CDR3 is TGTGCCAGCAGTGAAGGACTAAGTGGGGCCAACGTCCTGACTTTC. Its translation is CASSEGLSGANVLTF.

V gene TRBV24-1 combines with J gene TRBJ2-1; 14 nucleotides match TRBD2. The germline gives CDR1 KGHDR, CDR2 SFDVKD. Trimming took 12 bases from V and 7 from J; bases not matched to a gene: 7. The CDR3 spans 14 residues. The CDR3 nucleotides are TGTGCCGCTGGGACTAGCGGGAGAAAAAATGAGCAGTTCTTC. Encoded protein: CAAGTSGRKNEQFF.

This clone has more than one count but fewer than ten. The chain couples TRBV29-1 to TRBJ2-3, with a possible D match to TRBD2 (6 bases). Germline V gene lookup returns CDR1 SQVTM and CDR2 ANQGSEA. The CDR3 runs to 15 residues. Trimming took 8 bases from V and 0 from J, leaving 18 bases between them. For the CDR3, the DNA is TGCAGCACGGATGGTGGGACTGGGAGCACAGATACGCAGTATTTT. It yields the protein CSTDGGTGSTDTQYF.

This chain connects TRBV7-3 to TRBJ1-2, with D perhaps TRBD1 (6 bases). The CDR3 is 14 residues long. Germline CDR1 is SGHTA and CDR2 is FQGTGA. V shed 5 bases and J shed 7 bases, with 17 bases lying between them. The CDR3 DNA reads as TGTGCCAGCAGCCCCGACCGAGGGGGACCTGGCTACACCTTC. This translates into CASSPDRGGPGYTF.

The CDR3 nucleotides are TGTGCCTGGAGTGAGTTGGGGGGGCCGAGGCAGCCCCAGCATTTT. Encoded protein: CAWSELGGPRQPQHF. This sequence joins TRBV30 and TRBJ1-5; possibly TRBD1 for D (6 bases). The CDR3 spans 15 residues. V was pared by 1 base and J by 7 bases, with 17 bases between. Germline V gene data show CDR1 as GTSNPN and CDR2 as SVGIG (reference sequence). Drawing the rest from reference TRBV30 and TRBJ1-5, the complete variable domain is SQTIHQWPATLVQPVGSPLSLECTVEGTSNPNLYWYRQAAGRGLQLLFYSVGIGQISSEVPQNLSASRPQDRQFILSSKKLLLSDSGFYLCAWSELGGPRQPQHFGDGTRLSIL.

V usage is TRBV30 and J usage is TRBJ2-1; D gene unclear. Looked up from germline, CDR1 is GTSNPN and CDR2 is SVGIG (reference sequence). The length of the CDR3 is 11 residues. V gave up 5 bases and J gave up 10 bases, with 12 bases separating them. The CDR3 coding sequence is TGTGCCTGGGCTAGAGCGAACGAGCAGTTCTTC. Protein product: CAWARANEQFF.

This clone was seen once. V is TRBV9 and J is TRBJ2-2; 9 bases match TRBD2. The junction had 7 bases not matched to a gene; V was cut back by 0 bases and J by 1 base. Germline CDR1 and CDR2: SGDLS and YYNGEE. The CDR3 has 18 residues. CDR3 sequence reads: CASSVGGAGGGNTGELFF. CDR3 DNA: TGTGCCAGCAGCGTAGGGGGAGCGGGGGGCGGGAACACCGGGGAGCTGTTTTTT.

The rearrangement links TRBV14 to TRBJ2-7; 15 positions match TRBD2. The V gene end was trimmed by 5 bases and the J gene end by 6 bases; junction bases not matched to a gene: 5. CDR3 length: 15 residues. Germline CDR1 SGHDN, CDR2 FVKESK. As DNA, the CDR3 is TGTGCCAGCAGCGGATGGACTAGCGGGAGGGTCGAGCAGTACTTC. This encodes CASSGWTSGRVEQYF.

V is TRBV19 and J is TRBJ2-1; D is ambiguous. The CDR3 extends over 13 amino acids. Between the trimmed V and J ends, which lost 3 bases and 8 bases, there was a span of 11 bases. CDR1 is LNHDA and CDR2 is SQIVND in the germline V gene (reference sequence). CDR3 amino acids: CASSMIGFDEQFF. DNA of the CDR3: TGTGCCAGTAGTATGATTGGCTTTGATGAGCAGTTCTTC.

The chain recombines TRBV30 with TRBJ2-5, with TRBD1 matching 7 bases. V lost 0 bases, J lost 2 bases, and 3 bases stayed unmatched. There are 14 residues in the CDR3. The germline V gene encodes CDR1 GTSNPN and CDR2 SVGIG (reference sequence). CDR3 nucleotides: TGTGCCTGGAGTGTACGACAGGGTCAAGAGACCCAGTACTTC. Amino acids: CAWSVRQGQETQYF.

The CDR3 DNA reads TGTGCCAGCAGTTGGGAGGGGGGACGGAACACCGGGGAGCTGTTTTTT. Translated: CASSWEGGRNTGELFF. The chain is built from TRBV6-6 and TRBJ2-2; D perhaps matches TRBD2 (7 bases). Germline lookup yields CDR1 MNHNY and CDR2 SVGAGI (reference sequence). The CDR3 spans 16 residues. Trimming took off 4 bases at V and 1 base at J, with 13 bases between the two ends.

The chain combines TRBV7-9 with TRBJ2-7; 8 positions agree with TRBD2. The CDR3 is 16 amino acids. The V gene end was trimmed by 5 bases and the J gene end by 2 bases; junction bases not matched to a gene: 11. Looked up from germline, CDR1 is SEHNR and CDR2 is FQNEAQ (reference sequence). This CDR3 is CASSRGGGSFPYEQYF. The CDR3 nucleotides are TGTGCCAGCAGCAGGGGCGGGGGGTCTTTTCCCTACGAGCAGTACTTC.

V is TRBV28 and J is TRBJ2-5; D not resolved. The CDR3 is 13 residues long. Looked up from germline, CDR1 is MDHEN and CDR2 is SYDVKM. The germline V and J ends were trimmed by 3 bases and 2 bases, with 7 bases remaining between them. The CDR3 DNA reads as TGTGCCAGCAGTTTGGCAGTACAAGAGACCCAGTACTTC. It yields the protein CASSLAVQETQYF.

V gene TRBV2 combines with J gene TRBJ2-1, with 7 bases fitting TRBD2. Unmatched junction bases numbered 11, after V lost 6 bases and J lost 9 bases. Germline assignment: CDR1 SNHLY and CDR2 FYNNEI. The CDR3 sequence is 14 residues long. The CDR3, as DNA: TGTGCCAGCAGACGGACTAGTTCGTGGGTTGAGCAGTTCTTC. It is translated as CASRRTSSWVEQFF.

This chain joins TRBV19 and TRBJ2-5; 7 positions match TRBD1. V shed 3 bases, J shed 2 bases, and the junction held 6 bases outside the gene matches. The germline gives CDR1 LNHDA, CDR2 SQIVND (reference sequence). This CDR3 is built from 15 residues. The CDR3 sequence: CASSIGQAQQETQYF. CDR3 coding DNA: TGTGCCAGTAGTATCGGACAGGCCCAACAAGAGACCCAGTACTTC.